This T cell receptor beta chain was sequenced for a study of blood T cells in healthy people across ages. Notes on the study in general: Per million T cells, TCR beta diversity dropped roughly linearly as age increased.

The use of a sample-barcoded 5' primer and a J-beta primer mix characterized a second PCR of roughly 7 to 11 cycles. Each CDR3 protein is one row after TCRdb ran MiXCR on the 5' RACE reads. The table has around 1.7 million distinct CDR3 sequences, roughly 28% seen once. The CDR3 covers 17 residues. Per germline, CDR1 SGHTA and CDR2 FQGNSA. Trimming removed 5 bases from V and 6 bases from J; junction bases left unmatched: 9. As concerns this clonotype: Antigen unknown.

The rearrangement joins TRBV7-2 to TRBJ2-2; 13 bases are shared with TRBD2. The sequence was obtained from a woman aged 25 to 39 in good health. The specimen was blood. CDR3 DNA sequence: TGTGCCAGCAGCCTCACACTAGCGGGGGGGCTGGCCGGGGAGCTGTTTTTT. Amino acid sequence: CASSLTLAGGLAGELFF.